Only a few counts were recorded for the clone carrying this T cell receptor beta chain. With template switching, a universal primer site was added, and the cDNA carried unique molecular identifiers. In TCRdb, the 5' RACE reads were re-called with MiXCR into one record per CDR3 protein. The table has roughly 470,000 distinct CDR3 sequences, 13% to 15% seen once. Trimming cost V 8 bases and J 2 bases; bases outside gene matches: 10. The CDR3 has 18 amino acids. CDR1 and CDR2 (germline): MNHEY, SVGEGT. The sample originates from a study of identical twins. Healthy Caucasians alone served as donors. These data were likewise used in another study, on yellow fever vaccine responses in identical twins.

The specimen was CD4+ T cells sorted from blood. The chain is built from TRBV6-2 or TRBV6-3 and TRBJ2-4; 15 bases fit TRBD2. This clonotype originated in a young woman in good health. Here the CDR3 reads CASENGLAGGPPKNIQYF. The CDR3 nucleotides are TGTGCCAGCGAAAACGGACTAGCGGGAGGGCCTCCCAAAAACATTCAGTACTTC.